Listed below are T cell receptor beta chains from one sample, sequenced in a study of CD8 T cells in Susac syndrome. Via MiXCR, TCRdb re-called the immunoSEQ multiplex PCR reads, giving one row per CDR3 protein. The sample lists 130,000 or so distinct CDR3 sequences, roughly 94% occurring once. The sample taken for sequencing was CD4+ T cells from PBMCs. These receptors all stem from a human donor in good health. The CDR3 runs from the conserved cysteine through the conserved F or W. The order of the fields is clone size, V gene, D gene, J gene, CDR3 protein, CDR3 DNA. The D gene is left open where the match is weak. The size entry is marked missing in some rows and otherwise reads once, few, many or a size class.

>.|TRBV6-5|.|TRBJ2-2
CASGKRGRVGELFF
TGTGCCAGCGGCAAAAGGGGCAGGGTCGGGGAGCTGTTTTTT
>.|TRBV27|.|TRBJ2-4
CASSFEGMENIQYF
TGTGCCAGCAGTTTTGAAGGGATGGAAAACATTCAGTACTTC
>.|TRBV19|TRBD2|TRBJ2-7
CASSIWGLAGDSAYEQYF
TGTGCCAGTAGTATTTGGGGACTAGCGGGAGATTCAGCCTACGAGCAGTACTTC
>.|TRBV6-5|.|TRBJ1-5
CASSYGGVSNQPQHF
TGTGCCAGCAGTTACGGAGGGGTAAGCAATCAGCCCCAGCATTTT
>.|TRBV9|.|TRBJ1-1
CASSVGGDGTEAFF
TGTGCCAGCAGCGTTGGGGGAGACGGCACTGAAGCTTTCTTT
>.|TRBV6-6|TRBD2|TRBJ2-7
CASNRGGLGTYEQYF
TGTGCCAGCAACCGGGGGGGACTAGGAACCTACGAGCAGTACTTC
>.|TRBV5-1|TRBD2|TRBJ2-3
CASSLDRTSGLFTDTQYF
TGCGCCAGCAGCTTGGATCGGACTAGCGGGTTGTTCACAGATACGCAGTATTTT
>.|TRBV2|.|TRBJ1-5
CASSEAAGRNQPQHF
TGTGCCAGCAGTGAGGCCGCCGGCCGCAATCAGCCCCAGCATTTT
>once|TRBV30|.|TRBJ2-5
CAWSGMGAGETQYF
TGTGCCTGGAGTGGAATGGGGGCGGGGGAGACCCAGTACTTC
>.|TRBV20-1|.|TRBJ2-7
CSARESYEQYF
TGCAGTGCTAGGGAATCCTACGAGCAGTACTTC
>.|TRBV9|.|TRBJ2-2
CASSVAPTGRNGELFF
TGTGCCAGCAGCGTAGCCCCTACAGGGAGGAACGGGGAGCTGTTTTTT
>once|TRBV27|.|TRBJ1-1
CASSPLFRPRNMNTEAFF
TGTGCCAGCAGTCCGCTATTCCGGCCGCGGAACATGAACACTGAAGCTTTCTTT
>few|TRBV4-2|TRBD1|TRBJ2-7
CASSHAQGAPTYEQYF
TGTGCCAGCAGCCATGCACAGGGGGCTCCGACCTACGAGCAGTACTTC
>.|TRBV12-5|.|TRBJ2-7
CASGLVPPFYEQYF
TGTGCTAGTGGTTTGGTACCCCCTTTTTATGAGCAGTACTTC
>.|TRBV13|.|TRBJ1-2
CASSLGGTAYGYTF
TGTGCCAGCAGCTTAGGTGGGACTGCTTATGGCTACACCTTC
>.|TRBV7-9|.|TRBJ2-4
CASSSTGRIQYF
TGTGCCAGCAGCTCAACAGGAAGAATTCAGTACTTC
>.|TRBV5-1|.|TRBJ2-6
CASSSGRSGANVLTF
TGCGCCAGCAGCTCGGGGCGCTCTGGGGCCAACGTCCTGACTTTC
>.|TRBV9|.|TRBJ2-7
CASSVGTPPYEQYF
TGTGCCAGCAGCGTAGGGACACCTCCCTACGAGCAGTACTTC
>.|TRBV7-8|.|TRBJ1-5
CASSLVWGANQPQHF
TGTGCCAGCAGCTTAGTTTGGGGTGCCAATCAGCCCCAGCATTTT
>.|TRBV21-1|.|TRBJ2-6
CASSGRAPCSGANVLTF
TGTGCCAGCAGCGGCCGGGCCCCTTGCTCTGGGGCCAACGTCCTGACTTTC
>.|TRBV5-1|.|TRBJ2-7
CASSWNQGHEQYF
TGCGCCAGCAGCTGGAACCAGGGACACGAGCAGTACTTC
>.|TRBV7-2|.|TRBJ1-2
CASSSAMGQYYGYTF
TGTGCCAGCAGTTCAGCCATGGGGCAGTACTATGGCTACACCTTC
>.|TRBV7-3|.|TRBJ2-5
CASSLTQQETQYF
TGTGCCAGCAGCTTAACGCAGCAAGAGACCCAGTACTTC
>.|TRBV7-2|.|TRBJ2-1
CASSPPMGGLQFF
TGTGCCAGCAGCCCACCCATGGGGGGGCTGCAGTTCTTC
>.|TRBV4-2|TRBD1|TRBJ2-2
CASSPGQGRAGELFF
TGTGCCAGCAGCCCCGGACAGGGGAGGGCCGGGGAGCTGTTTTTT
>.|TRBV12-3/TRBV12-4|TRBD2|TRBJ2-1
CASSLLSRPGLGSYNEQFF
TGTGCCAGTAGTTTACTCTCGAGACCGGGACTAGGTTCCTACAATGAGCAGTTCTTC
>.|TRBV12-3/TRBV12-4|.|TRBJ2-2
CASSFWGPGELFF
TGTGCCAGCAGTTTCTGGGGGCCCGGGGAGCTGTTTTTT
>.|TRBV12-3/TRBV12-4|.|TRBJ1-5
CASSLAGGGNQPQHF
TGTGCCAGCAGTTTAGCTGGGGGGGGCAATCAGCCCCAGCATTTT
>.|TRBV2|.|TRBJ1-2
CASRGDGYTF
TGTGCCAGCAGAGGGGATGGCTACACCTTC
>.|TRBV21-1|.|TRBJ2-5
CASSKVGTSGSQETQYF
TGTGCCAGCAGCAAAGTAGGGACTAGCGGGTCCCAAGAGACCCAGTACTTC
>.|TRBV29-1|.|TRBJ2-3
CSVEDRWGLSTDTQYF
TGCAGCGTTGAAGATCGGTGGGGGCTGAGCACAGATACGCAGTATTTT
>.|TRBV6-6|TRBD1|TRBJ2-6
CASSLQGARGANVLTF
TGTGCCAGCAGTTTACAGGGGGCGAGAGGGGCCAACGTCCTGACTTTC
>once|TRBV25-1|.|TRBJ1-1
CASSEVDKLNTEAFF
TGTGCCAGCAGTGAAGTTGATAAGCTGAACACTGAAGCTTTCTTT
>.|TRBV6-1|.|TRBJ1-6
CASRLTGVFVYNSPLHF
TGTGCCAGCAGACTGACAGGTGTTTTTGTCTATAATTCACCCCTCCACTTT
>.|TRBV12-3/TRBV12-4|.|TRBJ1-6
CASSFGDSPLHF
TGTGCCAGCAGTTTCGGGGATTCACCCCTCCACTTT
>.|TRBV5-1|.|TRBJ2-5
CASSDRDLTLGTQYF
TGCGCCAGCAGCGACCGGGACCTAACCTTGGGGACCCAGTACTTC
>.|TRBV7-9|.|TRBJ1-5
CASSLAGSQPQHF
TGTGCCAGCAGCTTAGCGGGGAGTCAGCCCCAGCATTTT
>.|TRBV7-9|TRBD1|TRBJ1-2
CASSSGQGLDYGYTF
TGTGCCAGCAGCTCCGGACAGGGTCTCGACTATGGCTACACCTTC
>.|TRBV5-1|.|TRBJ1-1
CASSPDRILNTEAFF
TGCGCCAGCAGCCCGGACCGAATTCTGAACACTGAAGCTTTCTTT
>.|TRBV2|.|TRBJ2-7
CASSRTELPYEQYF
TGTGCCAGCAGCCGGACGGAGCTCCCCTACGAGCAGTACTTC
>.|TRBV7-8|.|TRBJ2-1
CASSLAAQASSYNEQFF
TGTGCCAGCAGCTTAGCGGCCCAGGCGAGCTCCTACAATGAGCAGTTCTTC
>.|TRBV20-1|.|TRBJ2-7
CSARVAGFYEQYF
TGCAGTGCTAGGGTGGCGGGATTCTACGAGCAGTACTTC
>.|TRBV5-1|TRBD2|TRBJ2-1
CASSSGLAGNEQFF
TGCGCCAGCAGCTCCGGACTAGCGGGGAATGAGCAGTTCTTC
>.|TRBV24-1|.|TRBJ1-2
CATSDPTVNYGYTF
TGTGCCACCAGTGACCCCACGGTGAACTATGGCTACACCTTC
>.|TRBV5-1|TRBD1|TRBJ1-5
CASSVQGGDQPQHF
TGCGCCAGCAGCGTCCAGGGGGGGGATCAGCCCCAGCATTTT
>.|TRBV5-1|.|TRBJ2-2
CASSLLTGSGELFF
TGCGCCAGCAGCTTGTTAACGGGGTCCGGGGAGCTGTTTTTT